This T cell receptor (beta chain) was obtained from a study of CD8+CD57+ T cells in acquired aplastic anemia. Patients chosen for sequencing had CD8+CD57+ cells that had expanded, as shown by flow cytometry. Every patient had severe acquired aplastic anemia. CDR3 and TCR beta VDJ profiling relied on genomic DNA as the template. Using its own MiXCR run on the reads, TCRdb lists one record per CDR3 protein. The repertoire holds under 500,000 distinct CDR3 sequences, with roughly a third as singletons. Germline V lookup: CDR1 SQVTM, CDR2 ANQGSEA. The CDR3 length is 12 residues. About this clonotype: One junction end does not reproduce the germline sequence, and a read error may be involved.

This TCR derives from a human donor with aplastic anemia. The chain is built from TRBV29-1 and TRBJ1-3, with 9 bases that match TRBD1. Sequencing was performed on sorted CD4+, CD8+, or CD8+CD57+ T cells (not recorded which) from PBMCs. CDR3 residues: CSGGQGRNTVYF. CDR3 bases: TGCAGCGGCGGACAGGGGAGGAACACCGTATATTTT.